This is a list of T cell receptor beta chains from one sample in a study of technical replicates of blood from a handful of donors. The repertoire was sequenced with immunoSEQ multiplex PCR; TCRdb's copy has only in-frame clones and lacks some. The sample holds approximately 70,000 clones, about nine tenths seen once. The sample comprised T cells isolated from PBMCs. The receptors originated from a human donor in good health. Some clones in this sample may be carry-over from other donors' samples. CDR3s include the opening cysteine and the closing phenylalanine or tryptophan. D genes are given only for firm matches. Where a row states a size, it is once, few, many or the class of an expanded clone; other rows omit it.

D gene	J gene	clone size	V gene	CDR3 protein	CDR3 DNA
TRBD2	TRBJ2-5	NA	TRBV7-8	CASSPRPGLAKYQETQYF	TGTGCCAGCAGCCCTCGACCGGGACTAGCGAAGTACCAAGAGACCCAGTACTTC
NA	TRBJ2-2	NA	TRBV28	CASSPLSGRGTGELFF	TGTGCCAGCAGTCCACTGAGCGGGCGGGGCACCGGGGAGCTGTTTTTT
NA	TRBJ2-2	NA	TRBV5-1	CASSFLTDTGELFF	TGCGCCAGCAGCTTTCTGACAGACACCGGGGAGCTGTTTTTT
NA	TRBJ2-7	NA	TRBV29-1	CSVEDLRGLSSYEQYF	TGCAGCGTTGAAGATCTTCGCGGCCTGAGCTCCTACGAGCAGTACTTC
NA	TRBJ1-2	few	TRBV28	CASGGGGVYTF	TGTGCCAGCGGCGGAGGGGGGGTCTACACCTTC
TRBD2	TRBJ2-5	NA	TRBV13	CASSFRTSASAETQYF	TGTGCCAGCAGCTTCCGGACTAGCGCTTCCGCCGAGACCCAGTACTTC
TRBD1	TRBJ1-2	NA	TRBV5-1	CASSLEMTGRDGYTF	TGCGCCAGCAGCTTGGAGATGACAGGGCGGGATGGCTACACCTTC
NA	TRBJ2-7	NA	TRBV27	CASSLSFIGQGFHEQYF	TGTGCCAGCAGTTTGTCTTTTATTGGGCAGGGGTTCCACGAGCAGTACTTC
TRBD2	TRBJ2-7	NA	TRBV11-2	CASSPLGTSSYEQYF	TGTGCCAGCAGCCCTCTAGGGACTAGCTCCTACGAGCAGTACTTC
TRBD1	TRBJ2-1	NA	TRBV19	CATTMAIPGQGLDSYNEQFF	TGTGCCACCACTATGGCGATACCGGGACAGGGACTTGACTCCTACAATGAGCAGTTCTTC
TRBD2	TRBJ2-1	NA	TRBV6-1	CASSEALAGEQFF	TGTGCCAGCAGTGAAGCCCTAGCGGGGGAGCAGTTCTTC
NA	TRBJ2-5	NA	TRBV5-1	CASTDLYQETQYF	TGCGCCAGCACAGACTTGTACCAAGAGACCCAGTACTTC
NA	TRBJ2-2	NA	TRBV30	CAWSVVTGELFF	TGTGCCTGGAGTGTCGTCACCGGGGAGCTGTTTTTT
TRBD2	TRBJ2-5	NA	TRBV28	CASSSPGLAGAQETQYF	TGTGCCAGCAGCTCCCCTGGACTAGCGGGAGCCCAAGAGACCCAGTACTTC
NA	TRBJ1-1	NA	TRBV9	CASSSGHLNTEAFF	TGTGCCAGCAGCTCCGGACACCTGAACACTGAAGCTTTCTTT
NA	TRBJ2-1	NA	TRBV7-2	CASSLDRSSYNEQFF	TGTGCCAGCAGCTTAGACCGGAGCTCCTACAATGAGCAGTTCTTC
NA	TRBJ1-5	few	TRBV30	CAWSVGVNQPQHF	TGTGCCTGGAGTGTAGGGGTGAATCAGCCCCAGCATTTT